Shown below are 25 T cell receptor beta chains from a single sample sequenced in a study of blood T cell repertoires in COVID-19. The protocol was immunoSEQ multiplex PCR, while the TCRdb copy is restricted to in-frame clones and leaves out a portion. The repertoire holds some 160,000 clones, with roughly 88% as singletons. The sample consisted of peripheral blood. These receptors all stem from a man in his late teens or twenties with acute or convalescent COVID-19.

V usage is TRBV11-2 and J usage is TRBJ1-1; a possible D gene is TRBD1 (6 bases). Germline V gene data show CDR1 as SGHAT and CDR2 as FQNNGV. Deletions cut 4 bases from V and 0 bases from J, with 12 bases between. This CDR3 contains 15 residues. The CDR3: CASSWQGFMNTEAFF. The CDR3 DNA reads as TGTGCCAGCAGCTGGCAGGGGTTCATGAACACTGAAGCTTTCTTT.

The chain employs TRBV9 and TRBJ2-7; TRBD1 aligns across 7 bases. The CDR3 runs 17 residues. V lost 5 bases to trimming and J lost 2 bases; unmatched junction nucleotides: 16. Germline lookup yields CDR1 SGDLS and CDR2 YYNGEE. The CDR3 here is CASSVESRDSNPYEQYF. The CDR3, as DNA: TGTGCCAGCAGTGTTGAGTCCCGGGACAGTAACCCCTACGAGCAGTACTTC.

This chain joins TRBV27 and TRBJ2-7; 7 nucleotides align to TRBD2. V shed 3 bases and J 3 bases; nucleotides not matched to a gene: 5. From germline, CDR1 is MNHEY and CDR2 SMNVEV (reference sequence). The CDR3 extends over 14 amino acids. CDR3 coding DNA: TGTGCCAGCAGTTTGATCGGGGACTACTACGAGCAGTACTTC. Residues: CASSLIGDYYEQYF.

The chain has TRBV25-1 and TRBJ2-7, with 10 positions matching TRBD1. The CDR3 has 15 amino acids. Germline trimming cut 1 base from V and 3 bases from J; bases unmatched to any gene: 3. Germline CDR1 reads MGHDK; CDR2 reads SYGVNS. CDR3 sequence: CASSESGTGDYEQYF. Written as DNA, the CDR3 is TGTGCCAGCAGTGAATCAGGGACAGGGGACTACGAGCAGTACTTC.

J is TRBJ1-2 and V is TRBV6-1, with a tentative D call TRBD1 (6 bases). Germline V gives CDR1 MNHNS, CDR2 SASEGT. This CDR3 contains 14 residues. Trimming took 0 bases from V and 7 from J, leaving 12 bases between them. The CDR3 loop is CASSEAQGGGGYTF. The CDR3 coding sequence is TGTGCCAGCAGTGAAGCTCAGGGAGGGGGTGGCTACACCTTC.

J is TRBJ1-6 and V is TRBV7-9, with unresolved D. V lost 2 bases to trimming and J lost 0 bases, with 14 bases between them. This CDR3 is 18 amino acids long. Looked up from germline, CDR1 is SEHNR and CDR2 is FQNEAQ (reference sequence). In DNA, the CDR3 is TGTGCCAGCAGCTTAATGGGCAGCACTAGCTCCTATAATTCACCCCTCCACTTT. Protein: CASSLMGSTSSYNSPLHF. The complete variable domain, with remaining parts taken from reference TRBV7-9 and TRBJ1-6, reads DTGVSQNPRHKITKRGQNVTFRCDPISEHNRLYWYRQTLGQGPEFLTYFQNEAQLEKSRLLSDRFSAERPKGSFSTLEIQRTEQGDSAMYLCASSLMGSTSSYNSPLHFGNGTRLTVT.

The chain has TRBV9 and TRBJ2-1, with 7 nucleotides matching TRBD1. Trimming cost V 3 bases and J 5 bases; bases outside gene matches: 5. CDR1 and CDR2 from the germline V gene are SGDLS and YYNGEE. The CDR3 runs to 14 residues. CDR3 DNA: TGTGCCAGCAGCGCGGGACAGAAAAACAATGAGCAGTTCTTC. It codes for CASSAGQKNNEQFF.

The genes are TRBV3-1 (or the pseudogene TRBV3-2) and TRBJ2-5; D possibly corresponds to TRBD2 (6 bases). Germline V CDR1 and CDR2: LGHDT, YNNKEL (reference sequence). V dropped 0 bases and J dropped 2 bases, with 10 bases sitting between them. The CDR3 has 15 amino acids. CDR3 sequence: CASSQESAGQETQYF. The CDR3 coding sequence is TGTGCCAGCAGCCAAGAGTCGGCGGGACAAGAGACCCAGTACTTC.

The rearrangement uses TRBV5-1 and TRBJ1-1, with D tentatively TRBD1 (5 bases). Trimming shortened V by 3 bases and J by 1 base, and 13 bases separated the two germline ends. Germline CDR1 SGHRS, CDR2 YFSETQ. CDR3 length: 15 amino acids. The CDR3 reads CASSSGTRQNTEAFF. The CDR3 nucleotides read TGCGCCAGCAGCTCGGGGACTAGACAGAACACTGAAGCTTTCTTT. Drawing the rest from reference TRBV5-1 and TRBJ1-1, the complete variable domain is KAGVTQTPRYLIKTRGQQVTLSCSPISGHRSVSWYQQTPGQGLQFLFEYFSETQRNKGNFPGRFSGRQFSNSRSEMNVSTLELGDSALYLCASSSGTRQNTEAFFGQGTRLTVV.

This clone has a handful of counts. This rearrangement joins TRBV2 to TRBJ1-5, with 8 nucleotides matching TRBD1. V lost 5 bases, J lost 2 bases, and 5 bases stayed unmatched. The CDR3 consists of 15 residues. The V gene's germline CDR1 is SNHLY and CDR2 FYNNEI. DNA for the CDR3: TGTGCCAGCAGTCCCGACAGGGGCCGCAATCAGCCCCAGCATTTT. It specifies CASSPDRGRNQPQHF. Full variable domain (rest looked up from reference TRBV2 and TRBJ1-5): EPEVTQTPSHQVTQMGQEVILRCVPISNHLYFYWYRQILGQKVEFLVSFYNNEISEKSEIFDDQFSVERPDGSNFTLKIRSTKLEDSAMYFCASSPDRGRNQPQHFGDGTRLSIL.

J is TRBJ1-1 and V is TRBV5-6; 9 bases are a match to TRBD1. Germline V lookup: CDR1 SGHDT, CDR2 YYEEEE. The trim removed 4 bases at V and 1 base at J, leaving 8 bases unmatched. The CDR3 totals 16 residues. The CDR3 here is CASSPTGGATNTEAFF. CDR3 sequence (DNA): TGTGCCAGCAGCCCCACAGGGGGCGCGACGAACACTGAAGCTTTCTTT.

The chain carries TRBV18 and TRBJ1-3; 8 bases fit TRBD1. CDR1 is KGHSH, CDR2 LQKENI, per germline. The length of the CDR3 is 20 residues. J gave up 0 bases and V 3 bases, and 16 bases lay outside the gene matches. The CDR3 loop is CASSPLTGVSSYSSGNTIYF. For the CDR3, the DNA is TGTGCCAGCTCACCCTTGACAGGGGTCTCTTCCTATAGCTCTGGAAACACCATATATTTT. Full variable domain (missing parts from reference TRBV18 and TRBJ1-3): NAGVMQNPRHLVRRRGQEARLRCSPMKGHSHVYWYRQLPEEGLKFMVYLQKENIIDESGMPKERFSAEFPKEGPSILRIQQVVRGDSAAYFCASSPLTGVSSYSSGNTIYFGEGSWLTVV.

The V gene is TRBV3-1 (or the pseudogene TRBV3-2), the J gene TRBJ1-2; D might be TRBD1 (6 bases). The CDR3 sequence is 16 residues long. V was shortened by 4 bases and J by 7 bases, with 22 bases between the two germline ends. The germline CDR1 and CDR2 sequences are LGHDT and YNNKEL (reference sequence). CDR3 amino acids: CASSRGATGPALGYTF. CDR3 in DNA: TGTGCCAGCAGCCGGGGCGCCACAGGGCCCGCGCTTGGCTACACCTTC.

The V call is TRBV3-1 (or the pseudogene TRBV3-2), the J call TRBJ1-5; D is ambiguous. Trimming took off 0 bases at V and 7 bases at J, with 13 bases between the two ends. Germline assignment: CDR1 LGHDT and CDR2 YNNKEL (reference sequence). The CDR3 has 15 amino acids. The CDR3 spells CASSQDLAGGQPQHF. The CDR3, as DNA: TGTGCCAGCAGCCAAGATCTGGCAGGTGGACAGCCCCAGCATTTT.

The V and J genes are TRBV30 and TRBJ2-7; TRBD1 agrees at 9 bases. CDR3 length: 17 amino acids. The germline V gene encodes CDR1 GTSNPN and CDR2 SVGIG (reference sequence). Losses at the gene ends were 2 bases for V and 2 bases for J; bases not matched to a gene: 13. CDR3 loop: CAWSPRVGTGIAYEQYF. The DNA for the CDR3 is TGTGCCTGGAGTCCAAGGGTAGGGACAGGGATTGCCTACGAGCAGTACTTC.

Here the CDR3 reads CSVSTGTVFYNEQFF. In DNA, the CDR3 is TGCAGCGTTTCTACCGGGACAGTTTTTTACAATGAGCAGTTCTTC. The J gene is TRBJ2-1, the V gene TRBV29-1; 7 bases agree with TRBD1. Germline trimming cut 5 bases from V and 4 bases from J; bases unmatched to any gene: 11. Germline assignment: CDR1 SQVTM and CDR2 ANQGSEA. The CDR3 is 15 amino acids.

The chain uses TRBV29-1 and TRBJ1-3; the D gene is possibly TRBD1 (6 bases). V was cut by 8 bases and J by 4 bases, with 15 bases left in between. CDR3 size: 13 residues. Germline values: CDR1 SQVTM, CDR2 ANQGSEA. In nucleotides, the CDR3 is TGCAGCACACAACAGGGTTCGGGAAACACCATATATTTT. Protein sequence: CSTQQGSGNTIYF.

This sequence joins TRBV18 and TRBJ1-6; TRBD1 aligns across 7 bases. Germline CDR1 reads KGHSH; CDR2 reads LQKENI. The J segment lost 5 bases and the V segment lost 10 bases, leaving 5 bases of the junction unmatched. The CDR3 spans 13 residues. CDR3 in amino acids: CATVGQHNSPLHF. The CDR3, as DNA: TGTGCCACCGTGGGACAGCATAATTCACCCCTCCACTTT.

The chain joins TRBV5-1 to TRBJ2-7; possible D gene TRBD1, 5 bases. CDR1 SGHRS and CDR2 YFSETQ come from the germline V gene. CDR3 length: 14 residues. Between the trimmed V and J ends, which lost 2 bases and 0 bases, there was a span of 9 bases. The CDR3 region is CASSFQGSSYEQYF. In DNA, the CDR3 is TGCGCCAGCAGCTTCCAGGGCAGCTCCTACGAGCAGTACTTC.

This rearrangement joins TRBV3-1 (or the pseudogene TRBV3-2) to TRBJ1-4; no clear D gene. The CDR3 has 17 amino acids. Germline V CDR1 and CDR2: LGHDT, YNNKEL (reference sequence). V was shortened by 0 bases and J by 8 bases, with 19 bases between the two germline ends. The CDR3 region is CASSQDVASGLDEKLFF. The CDR3 nucleotides are TGTGCCAGCAGCCAAGATGTGGCCAGCGGGCTTGACGAAAAACTGTTTTTT.

This rearrangement joins TRBV12-3 or TRBV12-4 to TRBJ1-1; 7 bases align to TRBD1. This CDR3 is built from 13 residues. V was clipped by 4 bases and J by 4 bases; unmatched bases: 3. CDR3 sequence: CASSSPGGTEAFF. In DNA, the CDR3 is TGTGCCAGCAGTTCTCCAGGGGGCACTGAAGCTTTCTTT.

The chain has TRBV18 and TRBJ1-1; D is perhaps TRBD1 (5 bases). Germline CDR1 reads KGHSH; CDR2 reads LQKENI. The CDR3 covers 13 residues. V lost 2 bases and J lost 3, with 7 bases in between. Here the CDR3 DNA reads TGTGCCAGCTCACCAGGCAGGGACACTGAAGCTTTCTTT. Its protein is CASSPGRDTEAFF.

V usage is TRBV12-3 or TRBV12-4 and J usage is TRBJ1-2; TRBD1 agrees at 10 bases. The length of the CDR3 is 13 residues. The J segment lost 7 bases and the V segment lost 5 bases, leaving 4 bases of the junction unmatched. The CDR3 region has the DNA TGTGCCAGCAGTCGGACAGGGGGAAGTGGCTACACCTTC. Translation: CASSRTGGSGYTF.

V gene TRBV5-8 combines with J gene TRBJ1-1, with unresolved D. The germline V gene has CDR1 SGHTS and CDR2 YDEGEE. This CDR3 contains 13 residues. Trimming took 4 bases from V and 0 from J, leaving 7 bases between them. CDR3 in DNA: TGTGCCAGCAGCAGAGTCTTGAACACTGAAGCTTTCTTT. This gives the protein CASSRVLNTEAFF.

The chain is built from TRBV6-5 and TRBJ1-2; weak D call: TRBD1 (5 bases). In germline, CDR1 is MNHEY, CDR2 SVGAGI. There are 13 residues in the CDR3. V gave up 6 bases and J gave up 4 bases, with 12 bases separating them. CDR3 nucleotides: TGTGCCAGCAGCGTCAGGGAGGCCTATGGCTACACCTTC. Translation: CASSVREAYGYTF.